The 32 T cell receptor beta chains in this list originate from one sample, sequenced in a study of T-cell memory formation after mild COVID-19. TCRdb passed the 5' RACE reads through MiXCR, listing each CDR3 protein once. Among 150,000 or so distinct CDR3 sequences listed, around 27% were seen once. Sequences were obtained from PBMCs or a T cell subset sorted from them (not recorded which). The origin of the receptors is an adult woman who had mild COVID-19 (a few samples of this study predate the infection). Cell type and time point are not known.

CDR3 loop: CASNPDRAHEQFF. CDR3 coding DNA: TGTGCCAGCAACCCAGACAGGGCCCATGAGCAGTTCTTC. The chain joins TRBV2 to TRBJ2-1, with 7 positions matching TRBD1. The CDR3 covers 13 residues. The germline gives CDR1 SNHLY, CDR2 FYNNEI. V shed 7 bases and J 8 bases; nucleotides not matched to a gene: 8.

This rearrangement joins TRBV6-5 to TRBJ2-1; 14 bases are a match to TRBD2. Germline V lookup: CDR1 MNHEY, CDR2 SVGAGI. V lost 5 bases, J lost 9 bases, and 12 bases stayed unmatched. The CDR3 contains 17 residues. CDR3 region: CASSPIPTSGRDSEQFF. The CDR3 region has the DNA TGTGCCAGCAGTCCGATTCCGACTAGCGGGAGGGATAGTGAGCAGTTCTTC.

The V call is TRBV7-9, the J call TRBJ2-1; 7 bases line up with TRBD2. Germline lookup yields CDR1 SEHNR and CDR2 FQNEAQ (reference sequence). The CDR3 is 15 residues long. J was trimmed by 2 bases and V by 6 bases; bases with no gene match: 7. In nucleotides, the CDR3 is TGTGCCAGCAGGTCAGGACTAGTCCCCTACAATGAGCAGTTCTTC. Translated, it gives CASRSGLVPYNEQFF. Together with reference TRBV7-9 and TRBJ2-1, the CDR3 gives the full variable domain: DTGVSQNPRHKITKRGQNVTFRCDPISEHNRLYWYRQTLGQGPEFLTYFQNEAQLEKSRLLSDRFSAERPKGSFSTLEIQRTEQGDSAMYLCASRSGLVPYNEQFFGPGTRLTVL.

This chain joins TRBV6-2 or TRBV6-3 and TRBJ1-2; 7 nucleotides align to TRBD1. The germline gives CDR1 MNHEY, CDR2 SVGEGT. V trimming: 7 bases; J trimming: 8 bases; junction bases outside the gene matches: 19. The CDR3 sequence is 16 residues long. CDR3 region: CASNYPQGPTDEGYTF. The DNA for the CDR3 is TGTGCCAGCAATTATCCACAGGGGCCGACTGACGAGGGCTACACCTTC.

This chain joins TRBV5-1 and TRBJ2-7; D is ambiguous. CDR1 SGHRS and CDR2 YFSETQ come from the germline V gene. V dropped 1 base and J dropped 6 bases, with 14 bases sitting between them. The CDR3 is 14 amino acids. The CDR3 nucleotides are TGCGCCAGCAGCTTGTATCCTACTCCTACCGAGCAGTACTTC. Its translation: CASSLYPTPTEQYF.

The V and J genes are TRBV24-1 and TRBJ1-2, with 7 bases fitting TRBD1. The germline V gene encodes CDR1 KGHDR and CDR2 SFDVKD. CDR3 length: 16 residues. V lost 5 bases to trimming and J lost 0 bases; unmatched junction nucleotides: 8. The CDR3 spells CATSGKRDRPNYGYTF. Here the CDR3 DNA reads TGTGCCACCAGTGGTAAACGGGACAGACCTAACTATGGCTACACCTTC.

CDR3 loop: CASSLSADLDEQYF. The CDR3 nucleotides are TGTGCCAGCAGCTTATCGGCAGATCTGGACGAGCAGTACTTC. This chain uses TRBV7-9 with TRBJ2-7; D is undetermined. CDR3 length: 14 amino acids. The V and J ends lost 2 bases and 5 bases respectively, with 13 bases between them. Germline CDR1 and CDR2: SEHNR and FQNEAQ (reference sequence).

V is TRBV5-1 and J is TRBJ2-7; 8 nucleotides match TRBD1. Germline loops: CDR1 SGHRS, CDR2 YFSETQ. Unmatched junction bases numbered 4, after V lost 0 bases and J lost 5 bases. The CDR3 is made up of 14 amino acids. The CDR3 reads CASSLGGQVHEQYF. CDR3 nucleotides: TGCGCCAGCAGCTTGGGGGGACAGGTCCACGAGCAGTACTTC.

The CDR3 reads CASYPGGRVETQYF. The CDR3 bases are TGTGCCAGCTACCCCGGGGGGCGCGTAGAGACCCAGTACTTC. V is TRBV9 and J is TRBJ2-5; D perhaps matches TRBD2 (7 bases). Germline V lookup: CDR1 SGDLS, CDR2 YYNGEE. V was trimmed by 7 bases and J by 4 bases, leaving 17 bases between them. This CDR3 contains 14 residues.

In this sample, this clonotype turned up a few times. CDR3 loop: CASSGKSGSPYEQYF. CDR3 sequence (DNA): TGTGCCAGCAGCGGAAAATCGGGATCCCCCTACGAGCAGTACTTC. This sequence joins TRBV7-9 and TRBJ2-7; possible D gene TRBD2, 5 bases. Germline CDR1 is SEHNR and CDR2 is FQNEAQ (reference sequence). The CDR3 contains 15 residues. The V and J ends lost 5 bases and 2 bases respectively, with 16 bases between them.

J is TRBJ2-3 and V is TRBV20-1, with a possible D match to TRBD2 (5 bases). The ends were cut back, 2 bases at V and 2 bases at J, with 14 bases in the middle. The CDR3 sequence is 15 residues long. Germline V gives CDR1 DFQATT, CDR2 SNEGSKA (reference sequence). DNA of the CDR3: TGCAGTGCTAGAAATCGGGGTGACCCCACAGATACGCAGTATTTT. Amino acid sequence: CSARNRGDPTDTQYF.

This chain joins TRBV11-3 and TRBJ2-5, with TRBD2 identical over 13 bases. Germline assignment: CDR1 SGHNT and CDR2 YENEEA. The CDR3 loop spans 17 amino acids. Germline trimming cut 5 bases from V and 3 bases from J; bases unmatched to any gene: 9. The CDR3 bases are TGTGCCAGCAGCCCAAGGACTAGCGGGAGATCCGAAGAGACCCAGTACTTC. This codes for CASSPRTSGRSEETQYF.

J is TRBJ2-3 and V is TRBV29-1; TRBD2 matches at 9 bases. Germline CDR1 is SQVTM and CDR2 is ANQGSEA. The CDR3 runs to 14 residues. Trimming removed 1 base from V and 2 bases from J; junction bases left unmatched: 1. The CDR3 DNA reads as TGCAGCGTTGAAGTAGCGGGGGCCACAGATACGCAGTATTTT. Residues: CSVEVAGATDTQYF.

This clonotype was observed a handful of times. This chain uses TRBV12-3 or TRBV12-4 with TRBJ2-1; unclear D gene. The length of the CDR3 is 12 residues. Trimming left V 6 bases short and J 9 bases short, with 12 bases between. In DNA, the CDR3 is TGTGCCAGCAGGTTCGCGGTCCGTGAGCAGTTCTTC. It specifies CASRFAVREQFF.

V is TRBV12-3 or TRBV12-4 and J is TRBJ2-3; TRBD2 agrees at 12 bases. This CDR3 spans 16 amino acids. Trimming removed 5 bases from V and 4 bases from J; junction bases left unmatched: 7. The chain's CDR3 is CASSIPSGRAADTQYF. CDR3 nucleotide sequence: TGTGCCAGCAGTATCCCTAGCGGGAGGGCCGCAGATACGCAGTATTTT.

This clonotype occurred a few times. The rearrangement uses TRBV19 and TRBJ2-1; TRBD2 matches at 8 bases. Per germline, CDR1 LNHDA and CDR2 SQIVND (reference sequence). The CDR3 spans 14 residues. J gave up 3 bases and V 4 bases, and 2 bases lay outside the gene matches. The CDR3 DNA is TGTGCCAGTAGTAACGGGGGGGACTACAATGAGCAGTTCTTC. Translation gives CASSNGGDYNEQFF.

The gene calls are TRBV7-9 and TRBJ2-3; no clear D. The CDR3 is made up of 14 amino acids. With 5 bases removed from V and 0 bases from J, the gap between germline ends came to 9 bases. CDR1 is SEHNR and CDR2 is FQNEAQ in the germline V gene (reference sequence). The CDR3 here is CASSLEWSTDTQYF. The CDR3 nucleotides read TGTGCCAGCAGCCTGGAGTGGAGCACAGATACGCAGTATTTT.

This clonotype was recorded a few times. The gene calls are TRBV5-6 and TRBJ2-4, with unresolved D. Per germline, CDR1 SGHDT and CDR2 YYEEEE. V was pared by 4 bases and J by 5 bases, with 7 bases between. There are 12 residues in the CDR3. CDR3 nucleotide sequence: TGTGCCAGCAGCGGCAGTCAAAACATTCAGTACTTC. It translates to CASSGSQNIQYF.

There are a few counts of this clonotype. The chain couples TRBV9 to TRBJ2-2, with D maybe TRBD1 (7 bases). Germline CDR1 SGDLS, CDR2 YYNGEE. The V end was cut by 6 bases, the J end by 5 bases, with 20 bases between. This CDR3 is built from 16 residues. As DNA, the CDR3 is TGTGCCAGCACGGTTGCCTCGGCAGGGGGGACCGGGGAGCTGTTTTTT. Translation: CASTVASAGGTGELFF. The full variable domain, rest sourced from reference TRBV9 and TRBJ2-2, is DSGVTQTPKHLITATGQRVTLRCSPRSGDLSVYWYQQSLDQGLQFLIQYYNGEERAKGNILERFSAQQFPDLHSELNLSSLELGDSALYFCASTVASAGGTGELFFGEGSRLTVL.

This clonotype was counted only a few times. The chain recombines TRBV7-9 with TRBJ2-3, with D perhaps TRBD1 or TRBD2 (6 bases each). The germline V gene encodes CDR1 SEHNR and CDR2 FQNEAQ (reference sequence). V gave up 5 bases and J gave up 2 bases, with 14 bases separating them. The CDR3 totals 15 residues. The CDR3 DNA is TGTGCCAGCAGCCAAGGGGGGCACTTCACAGATACGCAGTATTTT. This encodes CASSQGGHFTDTQYF. The full variable domain, completed using reference TRBV7-9 and TRBJ2-3, is DTGVSQNPRHKITKRGQNVTFRCDPISEHNRLYWYRQTLGQGPEFLTYFQNEAQLEKSRLLSDRFSAERPKGSFSTLEIQRTEQGDSAMYLCASSQGGHFTDTQYFGPGTRLTVL.

This clonotype was picked up a small number of times. This chain joins TRBV4-2 and TRBJ2-3; 12 nucleotides match TRBD2. The CDR3 loop spans 16 amino acids. Per the germline V gene, CDR1 is LGHNA and CDR2 is YNFKEQ. V was clipped by 6 bases and J by 2 bases; unmatched bases: 6. This CDR3 is CASRPRLAGVTDTQYF. The CDR3 nucleotides read TGTGCCAGCAGACCTCGACTAGCGGGGGTCACAGATACGCAGTATTTT.

In this sample, this clonotype turned up a few times. The chain has TRBV7-8 and TRBJ2-7, with 7 nucleotides matching TRBD1. The CDR3 runs to 15 residues. The germline V gene has CDR1 SGHVS and CDR2 FQNEAQ. V gave up 1 base and J gave up 3 bases; unmatched junction bases: 6. CDR3 amino acids: CASSLDEGARYEQYF. As DNA, the CDR3 is TGTGCCAGCAGCTTAGATGAGGGGGCGCGCTACGAGCAGTACTTC.

This clonotype was counted between two and nine times. V is TRBV12-3 or TRBV12-4 and J is TRBJ2-1, with TRBD2 matching over 7 bases. This CDR3 region has 15 residues. The J segment lost 7 bases and the V segment lost 6 bases, leaving 12 bases of the junction unmatched. The CDR3: CASRGGGIIRNEQFF. CDR3 nucleotide sequence: TGTGCCAGCAGGGGGGGGGGAATCATCAGGAATGAGCAGTTCTTC.

The CDR3 loop reads CASSLTPAGLGEQYF. DNA for the CDR3: TGTGCCAGCAGCTTGACCCCGGCGGGTCTGGGAGAGCAGTACTTC. This chain uses TRBV7-9 with TRBJ2-7; D is perhaps TRBD2 (5 bases). The CDR3 is 15 residues long. V dropped 3 bases and J dropped 7 bases, with 19 bases sitting between them. Germline CDR1 and CDR2: SEHNR and FQNEAQ (reference sequence).

This clonotype was seen more than once but under ten times. This sequence joins TRBV6-2 or TRBV6-3 and TRBJ2-3; D uncertain. This CDR3 comprises 12 residues. Germline lookup yields CDR1 MNHEY and CDR2 SVGEGT. V shed 6 bases and J shed 4 bases, with 8 bases lying between them. CDR3 protein: CASRLEPDTQYF. In DNA, the CDR3 is TGTGCCAGCAGACTGGAGCCAGATACGCAGTATTTT.

The chain is built from TRBV7-2 and TRBJ2-7; 12 nucleotides align to TRBD2. Germline-derived CDR1 and CDR2 are SGHTA and FQGNSA. The CDR3 length is 15 residues. V lost 4 bases and J lost 6; bases outside the gene matches: 7. The CDR3 here is CASSSPGTSGPEQYF. The CDR3 DNA reads TGTGCCAGCAGCTCCCCCGGGACTAGCGGGCCCGAGCAGTACTTC.

The rearrangement joins TRBV7-9 to TRBJ1-1; the D gene is possibly TRBD1 (6 bases). Per the germline V gene, CDR1 is SEHNR and CDR2 is FQNEAQ (reference sequence). This CDR3 has 16 residues. V was shortened by 5 bases and J by 0 bases, with 16 bases between the two germline ends. CDR3 residues: CASSVDQGPLNTEAFF. The CDR3 nucleotides are TGTGCCAGCAGCGTCGATCAGGGGCCGTTGAACACTGAAGCTTTCTTT. Full variable domain (rest looked up from reference TRBV7-9 and TRBJ1-1): DTGVSQNPRHKITKRGQNVTFRCDPISEHNRLYWYRQTLGQGPEFLTYFQNEAQLEKSRLLSDRFSAERPKGSFSTLEIQRTEQGDSAMYLCASSVDQGPLNTEAFFGQGTRLTVV.

V and J are TRBV9 and TRBJ1-2, with no clear D. Trimming removed 0 bases at V and 0 bases at J, with 12 bases between. This CDR3 is 16 amino acids long. Germline lookup yields CDR1 SGDLS and CDR2 YYNGEE. The CDR3 DNA is TGTGCCAGCAGCGTAGATAGGGAGGGTCCTAACTATGGCTACACCTTC. Translated, it gives CASSVDREGPNYGYTF.

This clonotype was observed a few times. The CDR3 nucleotides are TGTGCCAGCAGCTTAAATATAGGGGCCTCCTCTGGGGCCAACGTCCTGACTTTC. As protein: CASSLNIGASSGANVLTF. The chain recombines TRBV11-2 with TRBJ2-6, with a possible D match to TRBD1 (5 bases). The V end was cut by 2 bases, the J end by 0 bases, with 14 bases between. CDR1 SGHAT and CDR2 FQNNGV come from the germline V gene. The CDR3 consists of 18 residues.

This clonotype has more than one count but fewer than ten. The rearrangement uses TRBV4-1 and TRBJ1-6; no clear D gene. The V gene's germline CDR1 is MGHRA and CDR2 YSYEKL. V lost 0 bases and J lost 8, with 5 bases in between. The CDR3 extends over 13 amino acids. The CDR3 loop reads CASSQDIDSPLHF. CDR3 nucleotide sequence: TGCGCCAGCAGCCAAGATATCGATTCACCCCTCCACTTT.

This clonotype was counted between two and nine times. The chain has TRBV5-1 and TRBJ1-2; D gene ambiguous. This CDR3 spans 13 amino acids. V was pared by 0 bases and J by 6 bases, with 9 bases between. Per the germline V gene, CDR1 is SGHRS and CDR2 is YFSETQ. The DNA of the CDR3 is TGCGCCAGCAGCTTGGCCCGGCAAGATGGCTACACCTTC. It encodes CASSLARQDGYTF.

Note on this clonotype: A read error may produce the germline difference seen at one junction end. The rearrangement joins TRBV15 to TRBJ2-7; TRBD1 matches 7 bases. In germline, CDR1 is LNHNV, CDR2 YYDKDF (reference sequence). The CDR3 has 14 amino acids. The CDR3 region is CDTSRGWGQYEQYF. For the CDR3, the DNA is TGTGACACCAGCAGGGGCTGGGGACAGTACGAGCAGTACTTC.